These 5 T cell receptor beta chains came from one sample sequenced in a study of shared clonotypes between healthy human individuals. Some clones are missing from TCRdb's copy, which holds only in-frame ones; the method was immunoSEQ multiplex PCR. Among roughly 2 million clones listed, 95% were seen once. Sequenced sample: naive CD4+ T cells sorted from blood. Subset in this sample: CD45RA+ positively selected. The source of these receptors is a young man in good health.

The chain couples TRBV14 to TRBJ2-7; D possibly uses TRBD1 or TRBD2 (6 bases each). Germline CDR1 is SGHDN and CDR2 is FVKESK. There are 17 residues in the CDR3. V shed 0 bases and J shed 3 bases, with 18 bases lying between them. The CDR3 reads CASSQDELSRGLYEQYF. CDR3 DNA: TGTGCCAGCAGCCAAGACGAACTTAGCAGGGGACTCTACGAGCAGTACTTC.

The chain combines TRBV30 with TRBJ1-1, with 9 bases aligning to TRBD1. This CDR3 has 13 amino acids. Germline loops: CDR1 GTSNPN, CDR2 SVGIG (reference sequence). With 6 bases clipped from V and 1 base from J, the junction kept 3 bases outside the gene matches. In nucleotides, the CDR3 is TGTGCCTGCAAGGGACAGGGGAACACTGAAGCTTTCTTT. Translating gives CACKGQGNTEAFF.

This clone occurred once. The rearrangement uses TRBV11-2 and TRBJ2-3; weak D call: TRBD1 (6 bases). The V and J ends lost 5 bases and 2 bases respectively, with 17 bases between them. The CDR3 spans 16 residues. The germline CDR1 and CDR2 sequences are SGHAT and FQNNGV. For the CDR3, the DNA is TGTGCCAGCAGCCCTACCAGGGGATTAGACACAGATACGCAGTATTTT. The encoded protein is CASSPTRGLDTDTQYF.

The J gene is TRBJ2-2, the V gene TRBV5-1; D unclear. This CDR3 comprises 15 residues. The germline gives CDR1 SGHRS, CDR2 YFSETQ. Trimming pared 0 bases from V and 6 bases from J, leaving 12 bases between. Written as DNA, the CDR3 is TGCGCCAGCAGCTTGGGATTTACCGGCCCCGGGGAGCTGTTTTTT. Protein product: CASSLGFTGPGELFF.

The CDR3 DNA reads TGTGCCAGTAGTATCGGGGACTTGTCCTACGAGCAGTACTTC. It yields the protein CASSIGDLSYEQYF. The gene calls are TRBV19 and TRBJ2-7; D possibly corresponds to TRBD2 (6 bases). From germline, CDR1 is LNHDA and CDR2 SQIVND (reference sequence). V lost 3 bases and J lost 1, with 10 bases in between. This CDR3 has 14 residues.